The entry that follows covers one T cell receptor beta chain sequence. V gave up 6 bases and J gave up 0 bases; unmatched junction bases: 4. The CDR3 extends over 14 amino acids. Germline CDR1 reads MRHNA; CDR2 reads SNTAGT. Sequencing used immunoSEQ multiplex PCR; TCRdb keeps in-frame clones, though not all of them. The sample has about 300,000 clones, nearly 90% seen once. The data originate from a study of blood T cell repertoires in COVID-19. The V call is TRBV6-4, the J call TRBJ2-7; 8 bases match TRBD2. This receptor was identified in a woman between 45 and 65 years old who had been exposed to COVID-19. Sequencing was done on a sample of PBMCs or T cells enriched from blood (not recorded which). CDR3 in amino acids: CASRIAGLSYEQYF. The CDR3 DNA is TGTGCCAGCAGAATAGCGGGGCTCTCCTACGAGCAGTACTTC.